Below, 23 T cell receptor beta chains from the same sample are listed, as sequenced in a study of cytotoxic CD8 clonotypes in ibrutinib-treated CLL. Repertoires were generated with immunoSEQ multiplex PCR, while TCRdb's copy carries only in-frame clones and drops some. The sample has more than 200,000 clones; less than 75% are singletons. The sample here was PBMCs, taken after 24 months of ibrutinib treatment. The receptors shown here come from a human donor with chronic lymphocytic leukemia.

The table lists this clone with a few counts. This chain connects TRBV7-2 to TRBJ2-1; the D gene is possibly TRBD1 (6 bases). The CDR3 extends over 12 amino acids. V was trimmed by 5 bases and J by 7 bases, leaving 9 bases between them. The V gene's germline CDR1 is SGHTA and CDR2 FQGNSA. CDR3 sequence: CASSLGTNEQFF. The CDR3 DNA sequence: TGTGCCAGCAGCCTCGGGACAAATGAGCAGTTCTTC.

The chain recombines TRBV14 with TRBJ2-7, with unresolved D. CDR1 and CDR2 (germline): SGHDN, FVKESK. V dropped 4 bases and J dropped 4 bases, with 8 bases sitting between them. The CDR3 loop spans 12 amino acids. CDR3 region: CASSPRGYEQYF. The CDR3 bases are TGTGCCAGCAGCCCACGAGGATACGAGCAGTACTTC.

This clone was seen a few times. The chain joins TRBV18 to TRBJ1-2; D might be TRBD1 (5 bases). Germline V gene sequence: CDR1 KGHSH, CDR2 LQKENI. The V gene lost 6 bases and the J gene lost 0 bases, with 17 bases spanning the gap. The CDR3 covers 16 residues. The CDR3 sequence is CASSQAQGGTNYGYTF. The CDR3 region has the DNA TGTGCCAGCTCCCAGGCCCAGGGAGGAACTAACTATGGCTACACCTTC.

V gene TRBV20-1 combines with J gene TRBJ2-5, with TRBD1 as a possible D gene (5 bases). V was trimmed by 8 bases and J by 7 bases, leaving 14 bases between them. The V gene's germline CDR1 is DFQATT and CDR2 SNEGSKA (reference sequence). This CDR3 has 11 residues. Here the CDR3 DNA reads TGCAGTTTAGACAGCCGACCGACCCAGTACTTC. Translating it yields CSLDSRPTQYF.

V gene TRBV5-5 combines with J gene TRBJ1-2; weak D call: TRBD1 (5 bases). V dropped 3 bases and J dropped 14 bases, with 17 bases sitting between them. The length of the CDR3 is 12 residues. Germline V CDR1 and CDR2: SGHKS, YYEKEE (reference sequence). The CDR3 DNA is TGTGCCAGCAGCTCCTGGACGTCGGGGGAGACCTTC. Its translation is CASSSWTSGETF.

V usage is TRBV15 and J usage is TRBJ2-3; D assignment may be TRBD1 or TRBD2 (5 bases each). Germline V gene sequence: CDR1 LNHNV, CDR2 YYDKDF (reference sequence). Trimming removed 3 bases at V and 5 bases at J, with 18 bases between. This CDR3 has 16 amino acids. DNA of the CDR3: TGTGCCACCAGCAGTTCACCAGGGAGTGGAGGAGATACGCAGTATTTT. Its translation is CATSSSPGSGGDTQYF.

The V and J genes are TRBV4-3 and TRBJ1-4; perhaps TRBD1 as D (5 bases). V was clipped by 4 bases and J by 7 bases, with 13 bases between them. The CDR3 length is 14 residues. Germline V gene lookup returns CDR1 LGHNA and CDR2 YSLEER. Written as DNA, the CDR3 is TGCGCCAGCAGCCGGGACTACAGCGTTGAAAAACTGTTTTTT. Amino acids: CASSRDYSVEKLFF.

The V gene is TRBV13, the J gene TRBJ1-5; no firm D call. The V end was cut by 3 bases, the J end by 4 bases, with 4 bases between. This CDR3 has 12 amino acids. Germline CDR1 is PRHDT and CDR2 is FYEKMQ (reference sequence). In DNA, the CDR3 is TGTGCCAGCAGCTTTGAAAATCAGCCCCAGCATTTT. It yields the protein CASSFENQPQHF.

The chain has TRBV7-6 and TRBJ2-1, with D perhaps TRBD1 (5 bases). The germline V and J ends were trimmed by 4 bases and 5 bases, with 12 bases remaining between them. Germline loops: CDR1 SGHVS, CDR2 FNYEAQ. This CDR3 comprises 14 residues. CDR3 protein: CASSSDTSNNEQFF. The CDR3 coding sequence is TGTGCCAGCAGCTCGGACACCAGTAACAATGAGCAGTTCTTC.

The chain couples TRBV30 to TRBJ1-1; D unresolved. Germline lookup yields CDR1 GTSNPN and CDR2 SVGIG (reference sequence). CDR3 size: 12 residues. V shed 1 base and J shed 4 bases, with 7 bases lying between them. This CDR3 is CAWSAVGTEAFF. The CDR3, as DNA: TGTGCCTGGAGTGCGGTCGGCACTGAAGCTTTCTTT.

This clone was observed a few times. The chain links TRBV19 to TRBJ2-3, with D possibly matching TRBD2 (5 bases). Looked up from germline, CDR1 is LNHDA and CDR2 is SQIVND (reference sequence). CDR3 size: 15 residues. Trimming took 7 bases from V and 0 from J, leaving 14 bases between them. As DNA, the CDR3 is TGTGCCAGTATGGAGGAGCGATCTAGCACAGATACGCAGTATTTT. Amino acids: CASMEERSSTDTQYF.

The gene calls are TRBV9 and TRBJ2-6; D is uncertain. V was clipped by 0 bases and J by 0 bases, with 16 bases between them. Germline loops: CDR1 SGDLS, CDR2 YYNGEE. The CDR3 sequence is 19 residues long. In DNA form, the CDR3 reads TGTGCCAGCAGCGTAGCGGTTCGGGCGGTTAGCTCTGGGGCCAACGTCCTGACTTTC. Translation gives CASSVAVRAVSSGANVLTF. The full variable domain, its missing parts supplied by reference TRBV9 and TRBJ2-6, is DSGVTQTPKHLITATGQRVTLRCSPRSGDLSVYWYQQSLDQGLQFLIQYYNGEERAKGNILERFSAQQFPDLHSELNLSSLELGDSALYFCASSVAVRAVSSGANVLTFGAGSRLTVL.

The V and J genes are TRBV29-1 and TRBJ2-7, with 12 bases matching TRBD1. V was pared by 5 bases and J by 4 bases, with 6 bases of the junction left unmatched. This CDR3 region has 14 residues. Per the germline V gene, CDR1 is SQVTM and CDR2 is ANQGSEA. CDR3 bases: TGCAGCGTTACAGGGACAGGGGGCGGTTACGAGCAGTACTTC. Translation gives CSVTGTGGGYEQYF.

The chain couples TRBV7-8 to TRBJ2-1; D is undetermined. Germline lookup yields CDR1 SGHVS and CDR2 FQNEAQ. V dropped 3 bases and J dropped 4 bases, with 7 bases sitting between them. This CDR3 has 13 residues. CDR3 protein: CASSFGGYNEQFF. CDR3 DNA sequence: TGTGCCAGCAGCTTTGGCGGATACAATGAGCAGTTCTTC.

J is TRBJ1-2 and V is TRBV6-5; D is ambiguous. Looked up from germline, CDR1 is MNHEY and CDR2 is SVGAGI. Trimming cost V 2 bases and J 2 bases, with 9 bases left between them. This CDR3 has 14 residues. The CDR3 coding sequence is TGTGCCAGCAGTTACATGCAGGCAAACTATGGCTACACCTTC. This codes for CASSYMQANYGYTF.

The chain employs TRBV27 and TRBJ2-7; unclear D gene. V shed 7 bases and J shed 0 bases, with 10 bases lying between them. CDR3 length: 13 residues. Germline assignment: CDR1 MNHEY and CDR2 SMNVEV (reference sequence). CDR3 loop: CASNSPYSYEQYF. The CDR3 DNA follows: TGTGCCAGCAATTCGCCCTACTCCTACGAGCAGTACTTC.

The chain couples TRBV29-1 to TRBJ2-3; D possibly corresponds to TRBD2 (5 bases). V gave up 1 base and J gave up 2 bases, with 25 bases separating them. This CDR3 is 19 amino acids long. Germline V gene sequence: CDR1 SQVTM, CDR2 ANQGSEA. The CDR3 protein is CSVEGLGGWAPQNTDTQYF. The CDR3 nucleotides read TGCAGCGTTGAAGGCCTTGGAGGATGGGCGCCCCAGAACACAGATACGCAGTATTTT.

The J gene is TRBJ2-1, the V gene TRBV4-1, with 8 bases fitting TRBD2. Per the germline V gene, CDR1 is MGHRA and CDR2 is YSYEKL. CDR3 length: 16 residues. V was pared by 4 bases and J by 7 bases, with 12 bases of the junction left unmatched. The CDR3 reads CASSLSFSGNLNEQFF. CDR3 DNA sequence: TGCGCCAGCAGCCTCTCTTTTAGCGGGAACTTAAATGAGCAGTTCTTC.

The chain employs TRBV11-2 and TRBJ2-1; a possible D gene is TRBD2 (5 bases). Looked up from germline, CDR1 is SGHAT and CDR2 is FQNNGV. V lost 5 bases and J 15 bases, leaving 26 bases between the germline ends. The CDR3 length is 15 residues. CDR3 sequence: CASSAHSPGILNWFF. For the CDR3, the DNA is TGTGCCAGCAGCGCTCATTCGCCCGGGATCCTAAATTGGTTCTTC.

This rearrangement joins TRBV5-1 to TRBJ2-4; D perhaps matches TRBD2 (6 bases). From germline, CDR1 is SGHRS and CDR2 YFSETQ. With 7 bases removed from V and 3 bases from J, the gap between germline ends came to 14 bases. The CDR3 has 14 residues. DNA of the CDR3: TGCGCCAGCGGGGGAGGCTGGGTCAAAAACATTCAGTACTTC. Amino acid sequence: CASGGGWVKNIQYF.

V gene TRBV28 combines with J gene TRBJ2-6; perhaps TRBD1 as D (6 bases). Per the germline V gene, CDR1 is MDHEN and CDR2 is SYDVKM. With 10 bases removed from V and 2 bases from J, the gap between germline ends came to 12 bases. This CDR3 is built from 14 residues. The CDR3 DNA reads TGTGCCATCGCAGGGGATCCTGGGGCCAACGTCCTGACTTTC. Residues: CAIAGDPGANVLTF. Filled out from reference TRBV28 and TRBJ2-6, the complete variable domain reads DVKVTQSSRYLVKRTGEKVFLECVQDMDHENMFWYRQDPGLGLRLIYFSYDVKMKEKGDIPEGYSVSREKKERFSLILESASTNQTSMYLCAIAGDPGANVLTFGAGSRLTVL.

The rearrangement uses TRBV7-2 and TRBJ2-7, with 13 bases that match TRBD2. Trimming took 5 bases from V and 0 from J; bases not matched to a gene: 7. The CDR3 consists of 17 residues. Germline V gene sequence: CDR1 SGHTA, CDR2 FQGNSA. The CDR3 region is CASSETSGGFSSYEQYF. The CDR3 coding sequence is TGTGCCAGCAGCGAGACTAGCGGGGGGTTCAGCTCCTACGAGCAGTACTTC.

The chain joins TRBV19 to TRBJ1-2; perhaps TRBD1 as D (5 bases). Germline V gives CDR1 LNHDA, CDR2 SQIVND (reference sequence). The V end lost 5 bases, the J end lost 5 bases, and 12 bases lay between the germline ends. The CDR3 runs to 13 residues. CDR3 region: CASSYGTVYGYTF. The CDR3 DNA is TGTGCCAGTAGTTACGGGACGGTGTATGGCTACACCTTC.